Given below is one T cell receptor (beta chain) in context. Its matching antigen is unknown. Based on CD45RO/CCR7/CD25/CD127/CD95/CD27, CD4+ regulatory, stem cell-like memory, naive and central memory cells were sorted. Germline V gives CDR1 MNHEY, CDR2 SVGAGI. The CDR3 length is 15 residues. V was clipped by 3 bases and J by 1 base, with 10 bases between them. The sample belongs to a study of beta chain features in type 1 diabetes. Study conclusions and caveats: Overrepresentation of cells with high TCR expression could result from cDNA sequencing. TCRB CDR3 length was moderately but significantly reduced in all four CD4+ subsets of Type 1 diabetes patients.

The entirety of the isolated RNA underwent reverse transcription, so expressed TCRB transcripts were sequenced. Assay: immunoSEQ multiplex PCR; the TCRdb copy retains only in-frame clones and omits some. This table has almost 350,000 clones, roughly 9% appearing once. This receptor was obtained from a man aged 25 to 40 with type 1 diabetes. Input material: central memory CD4+ T cells from blood. V gene TRBV6-5 combines with J gene TRBJ1-5; D gene uncertain. CDR3 nucleotides: TGTGCCAGCAGTTATGCGGCGGGGAGCAATCAGCCCCAGCATTTT. Translation gives CASSYAAGSNQPQHF.